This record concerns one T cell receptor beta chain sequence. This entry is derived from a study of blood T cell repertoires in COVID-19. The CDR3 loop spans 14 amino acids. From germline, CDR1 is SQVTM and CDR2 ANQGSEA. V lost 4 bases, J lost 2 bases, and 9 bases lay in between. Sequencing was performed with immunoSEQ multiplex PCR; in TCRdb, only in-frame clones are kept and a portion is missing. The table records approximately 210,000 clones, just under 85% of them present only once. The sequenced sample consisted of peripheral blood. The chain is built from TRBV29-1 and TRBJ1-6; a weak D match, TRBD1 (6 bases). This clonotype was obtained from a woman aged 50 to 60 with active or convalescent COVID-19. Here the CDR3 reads CSVAGTTYNSPLHF. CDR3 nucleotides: TGCAGCGTTGCCGGGACAACCTATAATTCACCCCTCCACTTT.